This note documents a single TCR beta chain sequence. No cognate antigen has been identified for it. Base qualities were left out, and no much larger clone turns up one base away. This record belongs to a study of blood T cell repertoires in COVID-19 (dated by TCRdb to 2019 to 2021). Background for the entire study: Collaborator samples came from the United States, Italy and Spain and covered acute and convalescent phases of COVID-19. The prospective study material was composed of cDNA or gDNA derived from T cells, B-cell-depleted T cells, or PBMCs. Subjects who had been exposed to COVID-19, were actively infected with it, or had recovered from it provided the deeply sampled blood TCRbeta repertoires that made up the dataset. A freely available public database, intended as a resource for researchers studying the immune response to SARS-CoV-2, is where the repertoires were released. Samples came from the ongoing ImmuneRACE study (first 160 participants) plus 1,254 subjects from 6 global collaborators. Sample metadata almost always included a de-identified subject ID, COVID-19 status, age in years and sex. HLA class I and class II types, where available, came from metadata supplied by the sample provider rather than from assay-based typing. General findings and caveats noted by the study authors: How much clinical and demographic metadata was included differed by source and by participant, and the metadata was provided uncurated.

CDR1 and CDR2 were assigned from the germline V gene as MGHRA and YSYEKL. The CDR3 contains 14 residues, cysteine and phenylalanine counted. The read is trimmed to its CDR3 DNA, 42 bases read in frame from base 1. The trim is 1 base for V and 4 bases for J, with a gap of 7 bases between the germline ends. Each collaborating institution followed its own protocols to collect whole blood in K2EDTA tubes. For TCRbeta analysis, collaborators shipped samples in one of three forms: frozen whole blood, isolated PBMCs, or DNA extracted from either of those sample types. TCRbeta CDR3 regions were amplified from genomic DNA by means of the immunoSEQ Assay, a bias-controlled multiplex PCR. Per the original workflow: The number of nucleated cells in each sample was estimated by amplification of reference gene primers within the assay. To quantify the absolute abundance of each unique TCRbeta CDR3 rearrangement, sequence reads were collapsed and filtered. For each sample, productive Simpson clonality was calculated as the square root of Simpson's diversity index across productive rearrangements. As stored in TCRdb, this immuneACCESS dataset retains in-frame rearrangements with V and J assigned. A fraction of the clones does not appear; measured against another copy, unresolved V genes explain less than half of the discrepancy, and the remainder lacks a known reason. D and trimming come from the DNA, and the V and J calls and clone size come from that table. This sample has tens of thousands of clones in its table, and roughly nine tenths of those were observed once. Together, the top ten hold 1.6% of the sample.

The TCR comes from a man between 60 and 75 years old with acute or convalescent COVID-19. Material: peripheral blood. The rearranged segments are TRBV4-1 and TRBJ2-2, with the D gene uncertain. In nucleotide form, the sequence is TGCGCCAGCAGCCAAGCTCCTCTCACCGGGGAGCTGTTTTTT. The resulting protein is CASSQAPLTGELFF.